Presented here are 8 T cell receptor beta chains from one specimen sequenced in a study of cytomegalovirus exposure and HLA in healthy donors (dated by TCRdb to 2017 to 2019). Libraries were constructed by the immunoSEQ multiplex PCR assay. For the multiplex PCR, a mixture combining 60 forward primers for TCR Vbeta segments and 13 reverse primers for TCR Jbeta segments was used. TCRdb's version of the immuneACCESS table is confined to in-frame rearrangements and falls short of the full clone set. An unresolved V gene accounts for under half of the shortfall where checked; the remainder is of unknown origin. This sample gives more than 95,000 clones in total; 75% to 85% of them show up just once. The ten biggest clones cover 3% to 4.5% of the sample. The material sequenced was PBMCs. All receptors come from a man in his forties in good health and CMV-seronegative.

The genes are TRBV9 and TRBJ1-6, with 7 bases that match TRBD1. Germline values: CDR1 SGDLS, CDR2 YYNGEE. Trimming removed 3 bases from V and 9 bases from J; junction bases left unmatched: 9. This CDR3 has 15 amino acids. CDR3 residues: CASSARGGTGSPLHF. In DNA form, the CDR3 reads TGTGCCAGCAGCGCCCGAGGGGGCACAGGTTCACCCCTCCACTTT. Filled out from reference TRBV9 and TRBJ1-6, the complete variable domain reads DSGVTQTPKHLITATGQRVTLRCSPRSGDLSVYWYQQSLDQGLQFLIQYYNGEERAKGNILERFSAQQFPDLHSELNLSSLELGDSALYFCASSARGGTGSPLHFGNGTRLTVT.

The gene calls are TRBV7-3 and TRBJ2-7; 7 bases line up with TRBD1. From germline, CDR1 is SGHTA and CDR2 FQGTGA. J was trimmed by 4 bases and V by 0 bases; bases with no gene match: 6. This CDR3 is 15 amino acids long. This chain's CDR3 is CASSLTPGGAYEQYF. In nucleotides, the CDR3 is TGTGCCAGCAGCTTAACGCCAGGGGGTGCTTACGAGCAGTACTTC.

The chain couples TRBV19 to TRBJ2-1, with D possibly TRBD2 on 5 matching bases. CDR3 length: 14 amino acids. Trimming removed 4 bases from V and 3 bases from J, with 10 bases in between. Germline values: CDR1 LNHDA, CDR2 SQIVND (reference sequence). The CDR3 loop reads CASSTGSVYNEQFF. The CDR3 nucleotides read TGTGCCAGTAGTACGGGATCCGTCTACAATGAGCAGTTCTTC.

This clone was found a few times. The chain recombines TRBV7-2 with TRBJ1-4; TRBD1 matches at 8 bases. Germline V CDR1 and CDR2: SGHTA, FQGNSA. The V gene end was trimmed by 4 bases and the J gene end by 7 bases; junction bases not matched to a gene: 11. This CDR3 comprises 16 residues. CDR3 nucleotides: TGTGCCAGCAGCTCGGCCGGGACAGGCGCGGCTGAAAAACTGTTTTTT. Protein: CASSSAGTGAAEKLFF.

This clone has just a few counts. V gene TRBV6-5 combines with J gene TRBJ1-5; 7 nucleotides match TRBD1. This CDR3 is 15 amino acids long. Germline assignment: CDR1 MNHEY and CDR2 SVGAGI. Trimming cost V 6 bases and J 0 bases; bases outside gene matches: 5. CDR3 DNA: TGTGCCAGCAGACCCGGGACAGTTAGCAATCAGCCCCAGCATTTT. It yields the protein CASRPGTVSNQPQHF.

The chain couples TRBV6-5 to TRBJ1-6, with TRBD1 matching over 7 bases. The CDR3 is 14 residues long. V shed 6 bases, J shed 5 bases, and the junction held 4 bases outside the gene matches. Germline V gene sequence: CDR1 MNHEY, CDR2 SVGAGI. CDR3 loop: CASRPTGNNSPLHF. The CDR3 nucleotides are TGTGCCAGCAGACCGACAGGGAATAATTCACCCCTCCACTTT.

The rearrangement joins TRBV27 to TRBJ1-2, with D maybe TRBD1 (5 bases). The V end lost 3 bases, the J end lost 6 bases, and 14 bases lay between the germline ends. Germline CDR1 and CDR2: MNHEY and SMNVEV (reference sequence). The CDR3 is 14 amino acids. The CDR3 DNA sequence: TGTGCCAGCAGTTTTGGGGCAGGGCTAGATGGCTACACCTTC. Translation: CASSFGAGLDGYTF.

The J gene is TRBJ1-4, the V gene TRBV5-1; 9 bases agree with TRBD1. Germline assignment: CDR1 SGHRS and CDR2 YFSETQ. J lost 10 bases, V lost 4 bases, and 20 bases had no gene match. The CDR3 has 18 residues. CDR3 sequence: CASSPGPGQGPDSGKLFF. The DNA for the CDR3 is TGCGCCAGCAGCCCCGGCCCGGGACAGGGCCCTGACTCTGGAAAACTGTTTTTT.